These 29 T cell receptor beta chains share one sample of origin, sequenced in a study of shared clonotypes between healthy human individuals. Produced via immunoSEQ multiplex PCR; TCRdb's table is partial and in-frame only. Among 550,000 to 850,000 clones listed, less than 85% were seen once. The sample was memory CD4+ T cells sorted from blood. Subset of the sample: CD45RA-negative fraction. The source of these receptors is a woman aged 30 to 39 in good health.

This clone was observed a single time. This chain links TRBV2 with TRBJ2-5; 13 bases line up with TRBD2. The germline CDR1 and CDR2 sequences are SNHLY and FYNNEI. With 6 bases clipped from V and 2 bases from J, the junction kept 3 bases outside the gene matches. This CDR3 region has 15 residues. The CDR3 loop reads CASSRTSGSQETQYF. In DNA form, the CDR3 reads TGTGCCAGCAGCAGGACTAGCGGGAGTCAAGAGACCCAGTACTTC.

The V and J genes are TRBV28 and TRBJ1-3; D gene unclear. The CDR3 runs 12 residues. Germline V CDR1 and CDR2: MDHEN, SYDVKM. The V end lost 5 bases, the J end lost 8 bases, and 10 bases lay between the germline ends. CDR3 sequence: CASSGGGYTIYF. The CDR3 nucleotides are TGTGCCAGCAGTGGCGGAGGTTACACCATATATTTT.

In its sample, this clone was seen a few times. The chain has TRBV28 and TRBJ2-7; TRBD1 matches at 9 bases. Looked up from germline, CDR1 is MDHEN and CDR2 is SYDVKM. CDR3 length: 16 amino acids. Germline trimming cut 5 bases from V and 2 bases from J; bases unmatched to any gene: 10. CDR3 bases: TGTGCCAGCAGTACTTCCGGGACAGGGCTCCCCTACGAGCAGTACTTC. This sequence encodes CASSTSGTGLPYEQYF.

The chain recombines TRBV30 with TRBJ2-7; TRBD2 is a possible D gene (7 bases). Between the trimmed V and J ends, which lost 0 bases and 4 bases, there was a span of 22 bases. The CDR3 contains 17 residues. Germline loops: CDR1 GTSNPN, CDR2 SVGIG (reference sequence). In nucleotides, the CDR3 is TGTGCCTGGAGTGTACGGGGGGCGCGGGCGCCCTGGTACGAGCAGTACTTC. Protein sequence: CAWSVRGARAPWYEQYF.

V gene TRBV14 combines with J gene TRBJ2-2, with a possible D match to TRBD1 (6 bases). Trimming pared 1 base from V and 1 base from J, leaving 13 bases between. Per germline, CDR1 SGHDN and CDR2 FVKESK. The CDR3 totals 17 residues. The CDR3 is CASSQGPQGLNTGELFF. As DNA, the CDR3 is TGTGCCAGCAGCCAAGGACCCCAGGGGTTGAACACCGGGGAGCTGTTTTTT.

To note about this clone: In the same sample, other DNA sequences code for this CDR3. The rearrangement joins TRBV5-1 to TRBJ2-7; either TRBD1 or TRBD2 may fit D (5 bases each). The CDR3 covers 14 residues. Germline V gives CDR1 SGHRS, CDR2 YFSETQ. Deletions cut 0 bases from V and 0 bases from J, with 7 bases between. CDR3 sequence (DNA): TGCGCCAGCAGCTTGGCTGGGGGCTCCTACGAGCAGTACTTC. As protein: CASSLAGGSYEQYF.

The V and J genes are TRBV6-5 and TRBJ2-1; the D gene could be TRBD1 or TRBD2 (7 bases each). The CDR3 totals 14 residues. Germline CDR1 reads MNHEY; CDR2 reads SVGAGI. V lost 5 bases to trimming and J lost 8 bases, with 16 bases between them. The chain's CDR3 is CASSDRGGGDEQFF. The CDR3 region has the DNA TGTGCCAGCAGTGACCGGGGAGGGGGCGATGAGCAGTTCTTC.

The genes are TRBV21-1 and TRBJ1-1. TRBV21-1 counts as a pseudogene. The CDR3 is 14 residues long. CDR3 sequence: CASSNVQGGTEAFF. The CDR3, as DNA: TGTGCCAGCAGCAACGTTCAAGGAGGCACTGAAGCTTTCTTT.

The chain employs TRBV4-1 and TRBJ2-5; D is unresolved. CDR3 length equals 14 residues. Trimming stripped 3 bases from V and 5 bases from J, with 13 bases between. Germline CDR1 reads MGHRA; CDR2 reads YSYEKL. CDR3 in amino acids: CASSQGFMGETQYF. In nucleotides, the CDR3 is TGCGCCAGCAGCCAGGGTTTCATGGGGGAGACCCAGTACTTC.

The chain combines TRBV28 with TRBJ2-1; 8 bases align to TRBD1. Germline trimming cut 6 bases from V and 4 bases from J; bases unmatched to any gene: 8. Germline V gene data show CDR1 as MDHEN and CDR2 as SYDVKM. The CDR3 is made up of 15 amino acids. The CDR3 loop reads CASSPQRQGYNEQFF. CDR3 coding DNA: TGTGCCAGCAGCCCCCAGAGACAGGGGTACAATGAGCAGTTCTTC.

This clone occurred a few times. The gene calls are TRBV29-1 and TRBJ2-3; D uncertain. The germline gives CDR1 SQVTM, CDR2 ANQGSEA. The CDR3 extends over 13 amino acids. Trimming cost V 6 bases and J 1 base, with 11 bases left between them. CDR3 nucleotides: TGCAGCGTCCGGCCATACCGCACAGATACGCAGTATTTT. It translates to CSVRPYRTDTQYF.

The chain joins TRBV2 to TRBJ2-7, with D hard to call. Trimming cost V 4 bases and J 6 bases, with 16 bases left between them. The CDR3 covers 14 residues. Looked up from germline, CDR1 is SNHLY and CDR2 is FYNNEI. The CDR3 DNA sequence: TGTGCCAGCAGTGGGGCCATAAGGACGGGCGAGCAGTACTTC. This encodes CASSGAIRTGEQYF.

Note on this clone: This may stem from a read error, because a much larger clone lies one nucleotide away. The V gene is TRBV6-6, the J gene TRBJ1-5; D is undetermined. CDR1 and CDR2 from the germline V gene are MNHNY and SVGAGI (reference sequence). The ends were cut back, 0 bases at V and 6 bases at J, with 6 bases in the middle. This CDR3 is built from 13 residues. Here the CDR3 reads CASSYSPGQPQHF. The CDR3 DNA reads as TGTGCCAGCAGTTACTCGCCGGGTCAGCCCCAGCATTTT.

This clone was observed a few times. The chain couples TRBV30 to TRBJ2-1, with 8 positions matching TRBD2. Germline CDR1 and CDR2: GTSNPN and SVGIG (reference sequence). The CDR3 runs to 15 residues. Trimming cost V 6 bases and J 0 bases; bases outside gene matches: 7. CDR3 loop: CACHPGRASYNEQFF. Written as DNA, the CDR3 is TGTGCCTGCCACCCCGGGAGGGCCTCCTACAATGAGCAGTTCTTC.

This chain links TRBV5-6 with TRBJ2-1; D perhaps matches TRBD2 (7 bases). The V gene's germline CDR1 is SGHDT and CDR2 YYEEEE. The CDR3 loop spans 15 amino acids. Trimming stripped 0 bases from V and 3 bases from J, with 10 bases between. The CDR3 nucleotides read TGTGCCAGCAGCTTGGGGCGGGGGCGCTACAATGAGCAGTTCTTC. This gives the protein CASSLGRGRYNEQFF.

The genes are TRBV15 and TRBJ1-5, with unresolved D. CDR1 and CDR2 (germline): LNHNV, YYDKDF (reference sequence). The CDR3 extends over 12 amino acids. Trimming stripped 3 bases from V and 5 bases from J, with 5 bases between. Written as DNA, the CDR3 is TGTGCCACCAGCAGGGCCTATCAGCCCCAGCATTTT. It is translated as CATSRAYQPQHF. The entire variable domain, with the rest obtained from reference TRBV15 and TRBJ1-5, is as follows: DAMVIQNPRYQVTQFGKPVTLSCSQTLNHNVMYWYQQKSSQAPKLLFHYYDKDFNNEADTPDNFQSRRPNTSFCFLDIRSPGLGDTAMYLCATSRAYQPQHFGDGTRLSIL.

The gene calls are TRBV28 and TRBJ1-2, with D perhaps TRBD1 (5 bases). V was shortened by 6 bases and J by 5 bases, with 16 bases between the two germline ends. This CDR3 has 14 residues. Germline lookup yields CDR1 MDHEN and CDR2 SYDVKM. The CDR3 bases are TGTGCCAGCAGACCGTCGGGGGACGGTTATGGCTACACCTTC. It codes for CASRPSGDGYGYTF.

The chain links TRBV19 to TRBJ2-3, with D perhaps matching TRBD1 (5 bases). The germline gives CDR1 LNHDA, CDR2 SQIVND (reference sequence). This CDR3 contains 12 residues. V gave up 6 bases and J gave up 2 bases, with 6 bases separating them. CDR3 DNA: TGTGCCAGTAGGGACACCACAGATACGCAGTATTTT. This codes for CASRDTTDTQYF. The full variable domain, its missing parts supplied by reference TRBV19 and TRBJ2-3, is DGGITQSPKYLFRKEGQNVTLSCEQNLNHDAMYWYRQDPGQGLRLIYYSQIVNDFQKGDIAEGYSVSREKKESFPLTVTSAQKNPTAFYLCASRDTTDTQYFGPGTRLTVL.

This clone was observed at least ten times. Other DNA sequences in the sample encode the same CDR3. The rearrangement joins TRBV2 to TRBJ2-3; no reliable D call. Germline values: CDR1 SNHLY, CDR2 FYNNEI. V shed 8 bases and J shed 2 bases, with 5 bases lying between them. This CDR3 is 11 amino acids long. The CDR3: CASSYTDTQYF. The DNA of the CDR3 is TGTGCCAGCTCTTACACAGATACGCAGTATTTT.

The CDR3 loop reads CASSPGYGITETQYF. Here the CDR3 DNA reads TGTGCCAGCAGCCCAGGGTATGGAATTACGGAGACCCAGTACTTC. The chain carries TRBV11-2 and TRBJ2-5; D possibly corresponds to TRBD1 (5 bases). V was trimmed by 5 bases and J by 5 bases, leaving 18 bases between them. Germline V lookup: CDR1 SGHAT, CDR2 FQNNGV. The CDR3 runs 15 residues.

The chain links TRBV7-9 to TRBJ1-2; TRBD1 agrees at 10 bases. This CDR3 has 15 amino acids. Germline CDR1 reads SEHNR; CDR2 reads FQNEAQ (reference sequence). The trim removed 4 bases at V and 3 bases at J, leaving 5 bases unmatched. CDR3 sequence (DNA): TGTGCCAGCAGCTCGGGACAGGGGTTTTACTATGGCTACACCTTC. Amino acid sequence: CASSSGQGFYYGYTF.

J is TRBJ1-2 and V is TRBV27, with TRBD1 matching 8 bases. The CDR3 extends over 17 amino acids. Germline assignment: CDR1 MNHEY and CDR2 SMNVEV (reference sequence). Losses at the gene ends were 6 bases for V and 4 bases for J; bases not matched to a gene: 16. The CDR3 region is CASSFRWTLGTGYGYTF. The CDR3 coding sequence is TGTGCCAGCAGCTTTAGATGGACCCTCGGGACAGGCTATGGCTACACCTTC.

The rearrangement links TRBV9 to TRBJ2-7; D ambiguous. Trimming removed 1 base at V and 2 bases at J, with 7 bases between. Germline assignment: CDR1 SGDLS and CDR2 YYNGEE. CDR3 length: 13 residues. Here the CDR3 DNA reads TGTGCCAGCAGCGTAAGTGATACCTACGAGCAGTACTTC. Its translation is CASSVSDTYEQYF.

The J gene is TRBJ2-2, the V gene TRBV19; D may be TRBD1 or TRBD2 (5 bases each). V lost 2 bases, J lost 5 bases, and 15 bases lay in between. Germline loops: CDR1 LNHDA, CDR2 SQIVND (reference sequence). The CDR3 is 16 residues long. CDR3 nucleotide sequence: TGTGCCAGTAGTATATCTTGGGGGAGTCGTACCGGGGAGCTGTTTTTT. Encoded protein: CASSISWGSRTGELFF.

The rearrangement uses TRBV6-7 and TRBJ1-5; 8 bases match TRBD1. TRBV6-7 is an open reading frame, and its role is uncertain. The V and J ends lost 8 bases and 2 bases, in that order; junction bases with no gene match: 2. This CDR3 is 13 amino acids long. This CDR3 reads CASGQGCNQPQHF. CDR3 coding DNA: TGTGCCAGCGGACAGGGATGCAATCAGCCCCAGCATTTT.

On this clone: Other DNA sequences in this specimen translate into the identical CDR3. This sequence joins TRBV5-1 and TRBJ2-3; a weak D match, TRBD2 (5 bases). The CDR3 is made up of 15 amino acids. The V gene lost 0 bases and the J gene lost 0 bases, with 8 bases spanning the gap. Germline-derived CDR1 and CDR2 are SGHRS and YFSETQ. The DNA for the CDR3 is TGCGCCAGCAGCTTGGTTGGCGGGAGCACAGATACGCAGTATTTT. Residues: CASSLVGGSTDTQYF.

The chain couples TRBV2 to TRBJ2-1, with 11 bases fitting TRBD2. The ends lost 6 bases at V and 10 bases at J; junction bases unmatched: 11. The germline V gene has CDR1 SNHLY and CDR2 FYNNEI. The CDR3 sequence is 15 residues long. The CDR3 region has the DNA TGTGCCAGCAGCCTACAACTAGCGGGAGTCAAAGAGCAGTTCTTC. Translated: CASSLQLAGVKEQFF.

With respect to this clone: Other DNA sequences of this sample code for an identical CDR3. This sequence joins TRBV30 and TRBJ1-3; D gene uncertain. V lost 5 bases, J lost 4 bases, and 3 bases lay in between. The CDR3 consists of 10 residues. The V gene's germline CDR1 is GTSNPN and CDR2 SVGIG (reference sequence). CDR3 bases: TGTGCCTGGGGAGGAAACACCATATATTTT. Its protein product is CAWGGNTIYF.

The chain combines TRBV5-1 with TRBJ2-3; 12 bases agree with TRBD2. The CDR3 length is 17 residues. The V segment lost 4 bases and the J segment 3 bases; nucleotides outside the gene matches: 9. Germline CDR1 is SGHRS and CDR2 is YFSETQ. This chain's CDR3 is CASSPGLAGIVTDTQYF. CDR3 bases: TGCGCCAGCAGCCCCGGACTAGCGGGAATTGTTACAGATACGCAGTATTTT.